The 29 T cell receptor beta chains below come from one sample, sequenced in a study of preoperative IRX-2 immunotherapy in early breast cancer. Assay: immunoSEQ multiplex PCR; the TCRdb copy retains only in-frame clones and omits some. The data contain about 98,000 clones, 70% to 90% of them singletons. Described treatment: preoperative locoregional IRX-2 cytokine immunotherapy. The sample in question was tumor tissue, obtained after IRX-2 immunotherapy. These receptors were obtained from a human donor with breast cancer.

The chain combines TRBV28 with TRBJ2-7; 8 nucleotides match TRBD1. Trimming at V came to 2 bases and at J to 6 bases, leaving 6 bases not matched to a gene. CDR1 is MDHEN and CDR2 is SYDVKM in the germline V gene. CDR3 size: 14 residues. The CDR3 here is CASSLGQGIAEQYF. The CDR3 nucleotides are TGTGCCAGCAGTTTAGGACAGGGTATCGCCGAGCAGTACTTC.

A note on this clone: The junction departs from germline at one end; a sequencing error may be responsible. The V call is TRBV6-1, the J call TRBJ1-1; D remains unclear. This CDR3 is 17 amino acids long. The germline gives CDR1 MNHNS, CDR2 SASEGT. CDR3 loop: CAISEGGGFSLNTEAFF. CDR3 DNA sequence: TGTGCCATCAGTGAAGGTGGAGGGTTCAGCCTGAACACTGAAGCTTTCTTT.

The genes are TRBV19 and TRBJ1-5; 8 bases map to TRBD1. This CDR3 spans 15 amino acids. Germline trimming cut 4 bases from V and 2 bases from J; bases unmatched to any gene: 4. Germline CDR1 and CDR2: LNHDA and SQIVND (reference sequence). The CDR3 sequence: CASSTGQGGNQPQHF. The CDR3 coding sequence is TGTGCCAGTAGTACTGGACAGGGCGGCAATCAGCCCCAGCATTTT. Combining the CDR3 with reference TRBV19 and TRBJ1-5 gives the whole variable domain DGGITQSPKYLFRKEGQNVTLSCEQNLNHDAMYWYRQDPGQGLRLIYYSQIVNDFQKGDIAEGYSVSREKKESFPLTVTSAQKNPTAFYLCASSTGQGGNQPQHFGDGTRLSIL.

The chain carries TRBV30 and TRBJ1-2; 9 bases match TRBD1. V dropped 5 bases and J dropped 6; count of bases not matched to a gene: 7. This CDR3 is built from 13 residues. CDR1 is GTSNPN and CDR2 is SVGIG in the germline V gene (reference sequence). The CDR3 protein is CAWAGTGKDGYTF. The DNA for the CDR3 is TGTGCCTGGGCCGGGACAGGGAAGGATGGCTACACCTTC.

The chain employs TRBV6-7 and TRBJ2-7; D is unclear. TRBV6-7 is marked as an open reading frame, function uncertain. V shed 2 bases and J shed 0 bases, with 8 bases lying between them. CDR3 length: 14 amino acids. CDR3 region: CASSYQSHSYEQYF. The CDR3 nucleotides are TGTGCCAGCAGTTACCAGTCCCACTCCTACGAGCAGTACTTC.

The chain uses TRBV5-1 and TRBJ2-6, with D perhaps TRBD2 (5 bases). V lost 4 bases and J lost 2, with 10 bases in between. The CDR3 is 15 residues long. Germline V gene sequence: CDR1 SGHRS, CDR2 YFSETQ. CDR3 residues: CASSEPGAGANVLTF. The CDR3 nucleotides are TGCGCCAGCAGCGAGCCCGGGGCTGGGGCCAACGTCCTGACTTTC.

V is TRBV6-8 and J is TRBJ1-2; 10 bases are shared with TRBD1. Per germline, CDR1 MNHGY and CDR2 SAAAGT. The CDR3 runs to 13 residues. With V trimmed by 6 bases and J by 7 bases, 5 bases remained unmatched. CDR3: CASRTGTGAGYTF. In DNA form, the CDR3 reads TGTGCCAGCAGAACCGGGACAGGGGCTGGCTACACCTTC.

As for this clone: This same CDR3 is encoded by further DNA sequences in the sample. This chain joins TRBV18 and TRBJ1-1, with D hard to call. This CDR3 has 13 residues. V was shortened by 3 bases and J by 1 base, with 6 bases between the two germline ends. Germline V CDR1 and CDR2: KGHSH, LQKENI. CDR3 amino acids: CASSPDGNTEAFF. In DNA form, the CDR3 reads TGTGCCAGCTCACCGGATGGGAACACTGAAGCTTTCTTT.

The V call is TRBV10-2, the J call TRBJ2-1; either TRBD1 or TRBD2 may supply D (5 bases each). V was shortened by 2 bases and J by 8 bases, with 22 bases between the two germline ends. The CDR3 consists of 17 residues. The germline V gene has CDR1 WSHSY and CDR2 SAAADI. The CDR3 DNA reads TGCGCCAGCAGTGAGAGACGTCCGGGGACCGGGATAGATGAGCAGTTCTTC. Protein product: CASSERRPGTGIDEQFF.

The sample holds one count of this clone. The J gene is TRBJ2-1, the V gene TRBV5-1; 12 nucleotides line up with TRBD1. This CDR3 comprises 15 residues. The J segment lost 10 bases and the V segment lost 0 bases, leaving 5 bases of the junction unmatched. Germline CDR1 is SGHRS and CDR2 is YFSETQ. The CDR3 here is CASSLGGQGAGEQFF. In DNA, the CDR3 is TGCGCCAGCAGCTTGGGGGGACAGGGGGCAGGAGAGCAGTTCTTC.

This sequence joins TRBV5-1 and TRBJ2-3; 11 nucleotides match TRBD2. Trimming cost V 0 bases and J 0 bases; bases outside gene matches: 0. The CDR3 has 16 residues. Germline V gene data show CDR1 as SGHRS and CDR2 as YFSETQ. Here the CDR3 DNA reads TGCGCCAGCAGCTTGGGACTAGCGGGAAGCACAGATACGCAGTATTTT. Residues: CASSLGLAGSTDTQYF.

This chain joins TRBV5-1 and TRBJ2-1; TRBD1 or TRBD2 may be the D gene (5 bases each). The V end was cut by 4 bases, the J end by 8 bases, with 19 bases between. Germline CDR1 and CDR2: SGHRS and YFSETQ. The CDR3 contains 15 residues. The DNA for the CDR3 is TGCGCCAGCAGCCGCGGTCCAGGGTCGAGGGATGAGCAGTTCTTC. Its protein is CASSRGPGSRDEQFF.

The chain combines TRBV28 with TRBJ2-5, with 8 bases identical to TRBD1. The ends lost 1 base at V and 3 bases at J; junction bases unmatched: 4. This CDR3 has 15 amino acids. The germline gives CDR1 MDHEN, CDR2 SYDVKM. CDR3 residues: CASSLSGTGEETQYF. Here the CDR3 DNA reads TGTGCCAGCAGTTTATCCGGGACAGGTGAAGAGACCCAGTACTTC.

This chain's CDR3 is CASSVDIQSNSYNEQFF. In DNA, the CDR3 is TGTGCCAGTAGTGTGGATATTCAGTCGAACTCCTACAATGAGCAGTTCTTC. V is TRBV19 and J is TRBJ2-1; D is uncertain. Trimming stripped 5 bases from V and 0 bases from J, with 17 bases between. The CDR3 has 17 residues. The germline gives CDR1 LNHDA, CDR2 SQIVND (reference sequence).

The rearrangement links TRBV18 to TRBJ1-1, with no clear D. The CDR3 has 14 residues. Germline CDR1 is KGHSH and CDR2 is LQKENI. V shed 2 bases and J shed 5 bases, with 12 bases lying between them. In nucleotides, the CDR3 is TGTGCCAGCTCACCAAATCAAGGGAATACTGAAGCTTTCTTT. Translation gives CASSPNQGNTEAFF.

The chain recombines TRBV9 with TRBJ2-1; no firm D call. There are 13 residues in the CDR3. Germline assignment: CDR1 SGDLS and CDR2 YYNGEE. Deletions cut 5 bases from V and 7 bases from J, with 13 bases between. For the CDR3, the DNA is TGTGCCAGCAGTTTTATCATGGGGAATGAGCAGTTCTTC. Translating it yields CASSFIMGNEQFF.

J is TRBJ2-7 and V is TRBV5-1; D is possibly TRBD1 (6 bases). Germline V gene lookup returns CDR1 SGHRS and CDR2 YFSETQ. This CDR3 has 14 residues. Trimming pared 1 base from V and 2 bases from J, leaving 10 bases between. Written as DNA, the CDR3 is TGCGCCAGCAGCTTGACAGGGTCGCCCTACGAGCAGTACTTC. As protein: CASSLTGSPYEQYF.

This chain connects TRBV6-8 to TRBJ2-1, with D possibly called TRBD1 or TRBD2 (5 bases each). The CDR3 length is 18 residues. The germline V gene has CDR1 MNHGY and CDR2 SAAAGT. The V and J ends lost 4 bases and 2 bases respectively, with 21 bases between them. The CDR3 region is CASSLYQGRGRPYNEQFF. The CDR3 nucleotides read TGTGCCAGCAGTTTGTATCAGGGCCGGGGTAGACCCTACAATGAGCAGTTCTTC.

The chain links TRBV7-1 to TRBJ2-1, with D uncertain. TRBV7-1 is placed among ORFs of uncertain function. This CDR3 is 15 amino acids long. Trimming took 5 bases from V and 5 from J, leaving 16 bases between them. CDR3 amino acids: CASSAWDSPNNEQFF. The DNA of the CDR3 is TGTGCCAGCAGCGCCTGGGATAGCCCGAACAATGAGCAGTTCTTC.

Details on this clone: An end of the junction does not agree with germline; a read error may underlie this. The gene calls are TRBV19 and TRBJ2-1; D remains ambiguous. CDR1 is LNHDA, CDR2 SQIVND, per germline (reference sequence). This CDR3 comprises 16 residues. The CDR3 sequence is CASSIMSAISYNEQFF. The CDR3, as DNA: TGTGCCAGTAGTATAATGTCGGCGATTTCCTACAATGAACAGTTCTTC. The entire variable domain, with the rest obtained from reference TRBV19 and TRBJ2-1, is as follows: DGGITQSPKYLFRKEGQNVTLSCEQNLNHDAMYWYRQDPGQGLRLIYYSQIVNDFQKGDIAEGYSVSREKKESFPLTVTSAQKNPTAFYLCASSIMSAISYNEQFFGPGTRLTVL.

The genes are TRBV28 and TRBJ2-7; 10 bases agree with TRBD2. With V trimmed by 5 bases and J by 3 bases, 10 bases remained unmatched. The CDR3 runs 16 residues. Germline-derived CDR1 and CDR2 are MDHEN and SYDVKM. Here the CDR3 reads CASSHRSGTSDYEQYF. The CDR3, as DNA: TGTGCCAGCAGTCACCGCTCCGGGACTAGCGACTACGAGCAGTACTTC.

V and J are TRBV10-2 and TRBJ2-2; possibly TRBD2 for D (5 bases). With 0 bases removed from V and 2 bases from J, the gap between germline ends came to 16 bases. CDR3 length: 18 amino acids. Germline V CDR1 and CDR2: WSHSY, SAAADI. Written as DNA, the CDR3 is TGCGCCAGCAGTGAGTCTTTGATAAGTGGGAGTAACACCGGGGAGCTGTTTTTT. Translated, it gives CASSESLISGSNTGELFF.

This chain uses TRBV14 with TRBJ1-1; D gene uncertain. Germline V gene lookup returns CDR1 SGHDN and CDR2 FVKESK. The germline V and J ends were trimmed by 4 bases and 10 bases, with 10 bases remaining between them. The CDR3 extends over 11 amino acids. The CDR3 DNA reads TGTGCCAGCAGCCCGTCTCCGGGAGCTTTCTTT. It translates to CASSPSPGAFF.

The rearrangement uses TRBV6-8 and TRBJ1-5, with 8 bases identical to TRBD1. Germline V gene sequence: CDR1 MNHGY, CDR2 SAAAGT. Unmatched junction bases numbered 9, after V lost 2 bases and J lost 3 bases. This CDR3 comprises 17 residues. CDR3 coding DNA: TGTGCCAGCAGTTACGCCCTAGGACAGGGCGACAATCAGCCCCAGCATTTT. It translates to CASSYALGQGDNQPQHF.

The chain combines TRBV9 with TRBJ2-3, with 10 bases identical to TRBD2. Germline lookup yields CDR1 SGDLS and CDR2 YYNGEE. This CDR3 region has 16 residues. The ends lost 6 bases at V and 0 bases at J; junction bases unmatched: 7. CDR3 in DNA: TGTGCCAGCACACACACTAGCGGGGACAGCACAGATACGCAGTATTTT. It is translated as CASTHTSGDSTDTQYF.

This rearrangement joins TRBV11-3 to TRBJ1-1, with D possibly being TRBD1 (5 bases). The germline CDR1 and CDR2 sequences are SGHNT and YENEEA. This CDR3 is 16 amino acids long. Trimming stripped 6 bases from V and 0 bases from J, with 17 bases between. The CDR3 DNA follows: TGTGCCAGCAGTTTCGGCGGGGGAAACATGAACACTGAAGCTTTCTTT. Translated: CASSFGGGNMNTEAFF.

V is TRBV19 and J is TRBJ1-2; D may be TRBD1 (5 bases). The CDR3 is 11 residues long. Germline assignment: CDR1 LNHDA and CDR2 SQIVND (reference sequence). V lost 9 bases to trimming and J lost 5 bases, with 10 bases between them. This CDR3 is CASRVKYGYTF. CDR3 coding DNA: TGTGCCAGCAGGGTAAAATATGGCTACACCTTC.

The genes are TRBV19 and TRBJ2-3, with 9 nucleotides matching TRBD2. Germline loops: CDR1 LNHDA, CDR2 SQIVND (reference sequence). The CDR3 runs to 16 residues. Trimming cost V 5 bases and J 4 bases; bases outside gene matches: 10. The CDR3 bases are TGTGCCAGTAGTCCTGGCCGCGGGAGGGCCCCAGATACGCAGTATTTT. Encoded protein: CASSPGRGRAPDTQYF.

The rearrangement links TRBV11-3 to TRBJ1-1; 8 bases match TRBD1. V shed 8 bases, J shed 4 bases, and the junction held 15 bases outside the gene matches. CDR3 size: 16 residues. Germline V gene lookup returns CDR1 SGHNT and CDR2 YENEEA. DNA for the CDR3: TGTGCCAGCCGACGAACCACAGGGGGAGGGAGCACTGAAGCTTTCTTT. It encodes CASRRTTGGGSTEAFF.